This TCR beta chain was documented in a study of blood T cell repertoires in COVID-19. Study information: The analysed material was cDNA or gDNA that came from T cells, B-cell-depleted T cells, or PBMCs.

Profiled with immunoSEQ multiplex PCR; TCRdb holds only in-frame clones, not every one. The sample consists of approximately 240,000 clones, about 90% of them appearing once. Donors were grouped by their self-reported clinical history. Two negative PCRs, clearance, or symptom resolution had been documented for recovered Cohort 3 donors. Germline V gene sequence: CDR1 LGHNA, CDR2 YNFKEQ. J was trimmed by 3 bases and V by 4 bases; bases with no gene match: 8. CDR3 length: 16 amino acids. This clonotype was obtained from a woman aged 18-30 years who had recovered from COVID-19. Source material: PBMCs or T cells enriched from blood (not recorded which). The V gene is TRBV4-2, the J gene TRBJ1-5; the match to TRBD1 covers 8 bases. The CDR3: CASSPSDRGNNQPQHF. The CDR3 region has the DNA TGTGCCAGCAGCCCATCCGACAGGGGTAACAATCAGCCCCAGCATTTT.